These 13 T cell receptor beta chains were sequenced from one sample in a study of identical twins. TCRdb analysed the 5' RACE reads with MiXCR anew, one entry per CDR3 protein. The table includes approximately 300,000 distinct CDR3 sequences, 9.5% detected once. In addition, the sample was reused for a study of yellow fever vaccine responses in identical twins.

The sample taken for sequencing was CD8+ T cells sorted from blood. Receptor source: a woman aged 18-30 years in good health.

This clonotype turned up a few times. The V and J genes are TRBV28 and TRBJ2-7; D might be TRBD2 (5 bases). The CDR3 is 17 residues long. V shed 2 bases and J shed 2 bases, with 19 bases lying between them. Germline lookup yields CDR1 MDHEN and CDR2 SYDVKM. The CDR3 loop reads CASSLVVDGESPYEQYF. The CDR3 DNA is TGTGCCAGCAGTTTAGTTGTTGACGGGGAATCGCCCTACGAGCAGTACTTC.

This clonotype turned up a few times. The rearrangement joins TRBV3-1 to TRBJ2-1; a possible D gene is TRBD2 (5 bases). Trimming shortened V by 7 bases and J by 3 bases, and 10 bases separated the two germline ends. Germline V CDR1 and CDR2: LGHDT, YNNKEL (reference sequence). The CDR3 has 13 residues. CDR3 region: CASMRGNYNEQFF. The CDR3 DNA sequence: TGTGCCAGCATGCGAGGGAACTACAATGAGCAGTTCTTC.

Many counts were recorded for this clonotype. The chain links TRBV18 to TRBJ2-1; D remains ambiguous. V lost 0 bases and J 6 bases, leaving 12 bases between the germline ends. The CDR3 is 15 amino acids. From germline, CDR1 is KGHSH and CDR2 LQKENI. The CDR3 region is CASSPPGYPANEQFF. In nucleotides, the CDR3 is TGTGCCAGCTCACCACCGGGGTATCCGGCCAATGAGCAGTTCTTC.

This clonotype was seen repeatedly, ten times or more. The chain joins TRBV12-3 or TRBV12-4 to TRBJ2-7, with D possibly being TRBD2 (5 bases). This CDR3 has 15 residues. The V and J ends lost 6 bases and 0 bases respectively, with 15 bases between them. DNA of the CDR3: TGTGCCAGCAGATCGACGGACTCCGGCTCCTACGAGCAGTACTTC. Its protein is CASRSTDSGSYEQYF.

The V call is TRBV20-1, the J call TRBJ2-1; 8 bases map to TRBD1. V shed 6 bases and J 6 bases; nucleotides not matched to a gene: 16. This CDR3 has 16 amino acids. CDR1 DFQATT and CDR2 SNEGSKA come from the germline V gene (reference sequence). Written as DNA, the CDR3 is TGCAGTGCCCCAGACAGGGGCCGGTCGGCCGTCAATGAGCAGTTCTTC. Translating it yields CSAPDRGRSAVNEQFF.

The chain couples TRBV20-1 to TRBJ2-7; 7 nucleotides align to TRBD1. Unmatched junction bases numbered 6, after V lost 4 bases and J lost 0 bases. This CDR3 is built from 14 residues. CDR1 DFQATT and CDR2 SNEGSKA come from the germline V gene (reference sequence). The CDR3 here is CSATQTGSSYEQYF. The CDR3 DNA sequence: TGCAGTGCTACCCAGACAGGGAGCTCCTACGAGCAGTACTTC.

The genes are TRBV12-5 and TRBJ2-3, with 7 nucleotides matching TRBD2. The CDR3 runs 15 residues. The V gene end was trimmed by 4 bases and the J gene end by 4 bases; junction bases not matched to a gene: 8. CDR1 and CDR2 from the germline V gene are LGHNT and FRNRAP. CDR3 sequence reads: CASGSPEREPDTQYF. CDR3 bases: TGTGCTAGTGGTTCTCCGGAGCGGGAACCAGATACGCAGTATTTT.

In this sample, this clonotype turned up many times. V usage is TRBV10-3 and J usage is TRBJ2-1, with TRBD2 matching 8 bases. Per the germline V gene, CDR1 is ENHRY and CDR2 is SYGVKD. V was clipped by 7 bases and J by 4 bases; unmatched bases: 9. The CDR3 has 15 amino acids. The CDR3 DNA follows: TGTGCCATCAAAGGAGGTAGCGGGATTTACAATGAGCAGTTCTTC. Translating it yields CAIKGGSGIYNEQFF.

This chain joins TRBV20-1 and TRBJ2-2; D gene uncertain. Between the trimmed V and J ends, which lost 3 bases and 4 bases, there was a span of 9 bases. CDR3 length equals 13 residues. CDR1 and CDR2 (germline): DFQATT, SNEGSKA (reference sequence). The CDR3, as DNA: TGCAGTGCTAGTTGGGGAAGCACCGGGGAGCTGTTTTTT. It codes for CSASWGSTGELFF.

This clonotype was seen a handful of times. The chain is built from TRBV28 and TRBJ2-3, with a possible D match to TRBD2 (6 bases). From germline, CDR1 is MDHEN and CDR2 SYDVKM. CDR3 length: 15 residues. V dropped 2 bases and J dropped 0 bases, with 9 bases sitting between them. CDR3 DNA sequence: TGTGCCAGCAGTTTAGCGGGATCTAGCACAGATACGCAGTATTTT. Residues: CASSLAGSSTDTQYF. Looking up the rest from reference TRBV28 and TRBJ2-3 gives the full variable domain: DVKVTQSSRYLVKRTGEKVFLECVQDMDHENMFWYRQDPGLGLRLIYFSYDVKMKEKGDIPEGYSVSREKKERFSLILESASTNQTSMYLCASSLAGSSTDTQYFGPGTRLTVL.

The chain is built from TRBV20-1 and TRBJ2-4; D call uncertain. Between the trimmed V and J ends, which lost 2 bases and 5 bases, there was a span of 19 bases. The CDR3 extends over 16 amino acids. In germline, CDR1 is DFQATT, CDR2 SNEGSKA (reference sequence). The DNA for the CDR3 is TGCAGTGCTAGATTAGCCCCCGTCCCCCGAGAAAACATTCAGTACTTC. Its protein product is CSARLAPVPRENIQYF.

This clonotype was recorded at least ten times. The rearrangement uses TRBV7-6 and TRBJ1-1, with unresolved D. Trimming removed 2 bases at V and 1 base at J, with 5 bases between. Germline V gives CDR1 SGHVS, CDR2 FNYEAQ. This CDR3 has 13 amino acids. The CDR3 protein is CASSLTENTEAFF. The DNA for the CDR3 is TGTGCCAGCAGCTTAACGGAGAACACTGAAGCTTTCTTT.

This clonotype was detected only a few times. This chain joins TRBV6-2 or TRBV6-3 and TRBJ2-1, with D unclear. Between the trimmed V and J ends, which lost 3 bases and 9 bases, there was a span of 9 bases. This CDR3 has 12 residues. Germline V gene sequence: CDR1 MNHEY, CDR2 SVGEGT. The DNA for the CDR3 is TGTGCCAGCAGTTATACGGGCATTGAGCAGTTCTTC. It codes for CASSYTGIEQFF.